This entry lists 2 T cell receptor beta chains sequenced from one sample in a study of blood T cell repertoires in COVID-19. Method: immunoSEQ multiplex PCR; TCRdb's copy keeps in-frame clones and lacks some. Of some 160,000 clones listed, around 85% are singletons. The specimen sequenced was PBMCs or T cells enriched from blood (not recorded which). The receptor set was obtained from a middle-aged woman who had recovered from COVID-19.

This clone was counted between two and nine times. This chain connects TRBV9 to TRBJ2-1; TRBD1 might be the D (5 bases). Germline V gene data show CDR1 as SGDLS and CDR2 as YYNGEE. Trimming pared 4 bases from V and 3 bases from J, leaving 8 bases between. The CDR3 sequence is 13 residues long. The CDR3: CASSSTGYNEQFF. CDR3 nucleotides: TGTGCCAGCAGCTCTACAGGCTACAATGAGCAGTTCTTC.

V and J are TRBV4-2 and TRBJ2-2; 11 nucleotides line up with TRBD2. The V and J ends lost 3 bases and 6 bases, in that order; junction bases with no gene match: 3. Germline values: CDR1 LGHNA, CDR2 YNFKEQ. This CDR3 region has 15 residues. Here the CDR3 reads CASSHLLAGAGELFF. Here the CDR3 DNA reads TGTGCCAGCAGCCATTTACTAGCGGGGGCCGGGGAGCTGTTTTTT.